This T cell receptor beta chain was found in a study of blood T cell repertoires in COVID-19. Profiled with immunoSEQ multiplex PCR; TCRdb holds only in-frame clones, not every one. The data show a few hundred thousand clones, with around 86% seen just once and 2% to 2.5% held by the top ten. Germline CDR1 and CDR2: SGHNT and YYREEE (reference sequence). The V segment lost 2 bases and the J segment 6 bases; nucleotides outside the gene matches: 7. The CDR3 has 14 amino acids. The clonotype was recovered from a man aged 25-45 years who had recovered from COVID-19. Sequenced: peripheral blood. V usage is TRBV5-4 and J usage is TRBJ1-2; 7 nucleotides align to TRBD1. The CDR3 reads CASSFTGTVHGYTF. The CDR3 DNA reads TGTGCCAGCAGCTTTACCGGGACAGTCCATGGCTACACCTTC.